One T cell receptor beta chain is described in this entry. Its antigen is currently unknown. In TCRdb, the 5' RACE reads were re-called with MiXCR into one record per CDR3 protein. The sample yields approximately 500,000 distinct CDR3 sequences, around 25% seen once. These data originate in a study of T-cell memory formation after mild COVID-19. Whole-study context: Clusters of TCRs were largely donor specific. Study-wide findings and caveats: Mainly CM and EM harbored the contracting CD4+ clones; mainly EMRA harbored the CD8+ ones. Contracting clones from day 15 to 85 had balanced CD4/CD8; later expanders favoured CD4+. There were some responding clones in pre-infection memory, which suggested that cross-reactive memory had joined.

The germline CDR1 and CDR2 sequences are SGHRS and YFSETQ. Trimming took 4 bases from V and 1 from J, leaving 14 bases between them. This CDR3 contains 15 residues. The specimen sequenced was PBMCs or a T cell subset sorted from them (not recorded which). This sequence was found in an adult woman who had mild COVID-19 (a few samples of this study predate the infection). Cell type and time point are not known. The rearrangement links TRBV5-1 to TRBJ1-1, with D hard to call. CDR3 DNA sequence: TGCGCCAGCAGCACGAGGAATCCCGAGAACACTGAAGCTTTCTTT. It is translated as CASSTRNPENTEAFF.